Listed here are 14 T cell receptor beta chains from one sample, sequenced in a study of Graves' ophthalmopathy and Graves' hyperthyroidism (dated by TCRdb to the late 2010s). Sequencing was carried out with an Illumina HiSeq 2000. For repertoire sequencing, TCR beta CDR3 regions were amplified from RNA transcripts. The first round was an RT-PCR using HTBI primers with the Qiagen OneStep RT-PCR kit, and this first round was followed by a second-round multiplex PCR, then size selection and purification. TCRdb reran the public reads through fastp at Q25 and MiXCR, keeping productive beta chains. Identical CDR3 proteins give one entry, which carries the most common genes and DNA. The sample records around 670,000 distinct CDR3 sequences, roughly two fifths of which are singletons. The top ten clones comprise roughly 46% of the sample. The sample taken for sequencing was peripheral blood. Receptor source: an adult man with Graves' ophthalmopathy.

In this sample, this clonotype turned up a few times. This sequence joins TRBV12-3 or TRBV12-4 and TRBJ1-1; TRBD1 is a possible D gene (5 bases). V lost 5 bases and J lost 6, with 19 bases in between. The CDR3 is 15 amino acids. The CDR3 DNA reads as TGTGCCAGCAGTACATGGACTGGGGGTTCCGCTGAAGCTTTCTTT. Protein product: CASSTWTGGSAEAFF.

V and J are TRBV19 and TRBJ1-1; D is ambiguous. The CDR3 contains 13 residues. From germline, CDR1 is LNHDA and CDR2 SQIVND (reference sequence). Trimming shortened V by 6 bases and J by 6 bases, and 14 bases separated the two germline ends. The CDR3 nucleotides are TGTGCCAGTAGGACCCTCCTATACCCTGAAGCTTTCTTT. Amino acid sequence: CASRTLLYPEAFF.

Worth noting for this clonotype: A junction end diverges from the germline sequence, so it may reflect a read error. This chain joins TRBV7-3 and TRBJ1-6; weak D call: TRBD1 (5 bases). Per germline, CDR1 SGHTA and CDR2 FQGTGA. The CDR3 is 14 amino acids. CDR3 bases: TGTGCCAGCAGCCCCGATTCGGGGGGATCACTCCTCCACTTT. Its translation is CASSPDSGGSLLHF.

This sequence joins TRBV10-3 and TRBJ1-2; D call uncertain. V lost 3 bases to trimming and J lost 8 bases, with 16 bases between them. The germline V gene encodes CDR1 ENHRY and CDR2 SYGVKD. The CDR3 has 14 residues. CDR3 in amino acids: CAISDSSYIGGYTF. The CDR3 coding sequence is TGTGCCATCAGTGACAGCTCCTATATAGGCGGCTACACCTTC.

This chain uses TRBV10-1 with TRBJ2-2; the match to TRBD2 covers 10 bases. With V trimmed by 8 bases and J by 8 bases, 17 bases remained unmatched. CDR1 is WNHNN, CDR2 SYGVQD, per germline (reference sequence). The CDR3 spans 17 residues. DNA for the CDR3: TGCGCCAGCGCGCTTTTTAGGGCTAGCGGGGGCCAGGGGGAGCTGTTTTTT. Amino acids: CASALFRASGGQGELFF.

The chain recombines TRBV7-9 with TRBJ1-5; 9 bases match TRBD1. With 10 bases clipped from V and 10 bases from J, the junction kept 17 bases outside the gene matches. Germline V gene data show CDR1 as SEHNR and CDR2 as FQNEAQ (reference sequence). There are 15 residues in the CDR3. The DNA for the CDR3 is TGTGCCACCAGTGACCCAGGGACAGGGAGCCTCCCCCAGCATTTT. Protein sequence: CATSDPGTGSLPQHF.

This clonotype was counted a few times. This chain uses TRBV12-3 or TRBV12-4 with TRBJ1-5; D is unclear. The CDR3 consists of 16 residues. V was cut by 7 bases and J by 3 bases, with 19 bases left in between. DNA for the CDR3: TGTGCCAGCACCGAGTTCTCGGGTCGTAACAATCAGCCCCAGCATTTT. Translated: CASTEFSGRNNQPQHF.

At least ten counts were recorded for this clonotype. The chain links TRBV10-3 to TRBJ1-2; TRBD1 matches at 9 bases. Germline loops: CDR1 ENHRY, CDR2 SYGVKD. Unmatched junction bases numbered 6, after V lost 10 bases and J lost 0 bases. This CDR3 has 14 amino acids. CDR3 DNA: TGTGCCACGGGACAGGGCAACTCTAACTATGGCTACACCTTC. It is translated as CATGQGNSNYGYTF.

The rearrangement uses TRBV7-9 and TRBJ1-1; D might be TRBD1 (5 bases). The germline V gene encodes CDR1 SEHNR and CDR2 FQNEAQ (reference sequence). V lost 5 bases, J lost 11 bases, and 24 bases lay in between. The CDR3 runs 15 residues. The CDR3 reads CASSLQSDSHGAAFF. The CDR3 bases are TGTGCCAGCAGCCTCCAGTCCGACAGTCACGGCGCTGCTTTCTTT.

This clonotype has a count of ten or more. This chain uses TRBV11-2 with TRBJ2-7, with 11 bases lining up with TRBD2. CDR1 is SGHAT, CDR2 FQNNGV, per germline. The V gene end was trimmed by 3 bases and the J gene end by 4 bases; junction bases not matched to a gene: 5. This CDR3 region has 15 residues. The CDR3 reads CASSLPLAGAYEQYF. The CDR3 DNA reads TGTGCCAGCAGCTTGCCACTAGCGGGAGCTTACGAGCAGTACTTC.

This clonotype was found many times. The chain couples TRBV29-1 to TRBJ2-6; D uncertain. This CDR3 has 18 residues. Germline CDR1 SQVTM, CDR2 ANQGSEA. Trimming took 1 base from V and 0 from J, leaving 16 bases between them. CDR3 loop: CSVEVTGRSSSGANVLTF. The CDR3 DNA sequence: TGCAGCGTTGAAGTTACCGGCAGGTCCAGCTCTGGGGCCAACGTCCTGACTTTC.

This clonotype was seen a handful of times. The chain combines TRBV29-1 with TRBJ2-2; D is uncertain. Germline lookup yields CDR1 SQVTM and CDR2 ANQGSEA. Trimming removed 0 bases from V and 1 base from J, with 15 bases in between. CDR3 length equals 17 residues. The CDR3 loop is CSVEDPWTGGNTGELFF. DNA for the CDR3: TGCAGCGTTGAAGACCCCTGGACGGGTGGGAACACCGGGGAGCTGTTTTTT.

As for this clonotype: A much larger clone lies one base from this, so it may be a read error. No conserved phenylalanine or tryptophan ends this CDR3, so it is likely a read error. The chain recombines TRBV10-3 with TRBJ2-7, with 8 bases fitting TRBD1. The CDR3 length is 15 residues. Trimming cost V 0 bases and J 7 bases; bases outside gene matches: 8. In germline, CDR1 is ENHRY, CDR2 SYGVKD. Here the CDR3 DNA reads TGTGCCATCAGTGAGTCTACAGGGGGGCCTGAGGAGCAGTACCTC. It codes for CAISESTGGPEEQYL.

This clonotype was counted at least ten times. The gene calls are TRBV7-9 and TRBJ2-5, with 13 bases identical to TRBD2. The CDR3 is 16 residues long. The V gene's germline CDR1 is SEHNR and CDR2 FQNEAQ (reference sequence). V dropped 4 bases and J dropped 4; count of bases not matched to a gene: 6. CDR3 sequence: CASSYRLAGGRETQYF. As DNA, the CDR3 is TGTGCCAGCAGCTACCGACTAGCGGGGGGTCGAGAGACCCAGTACTTC.